The table lists the clone carrying this T cell receptor beta chain with a few counts. Its matching antigen is unknown. Time point noted: newly diagnosed GD, antithyroid drugs for less than 3 months. After RNA was extracted from PBMCs, the TCR library was made from it. V was shortened by 2 bases and J by 1 base, with 15 bases between the two germline ends. CDR1 and CDR2 from the germline V gene are SQVTM and ANQGSEA. The CDR3 is 16 amino acids. Relying on iRepertoire HTBI primers and Arm-PCR of CDR3 regions, the team built TCR beta libraries. In the study's own analysis: Overall, samples carried roughly 60 TRBV and 14 TRBJ segments. TCRdb redid the calling of the multiplex PCR reads with MiXCR, one entry per CDR3 protein. The authors' filters were not applied to this entry. The sample contains roughly 500,000 distinct CDR3 sequences, less than 15% of which appear only once. The sample belongs to a study of regulatory T cells in long-lasting Graves disease. About the research overall: Prior antithyroid drug treatment in newly diagnosed Graves' patients lasted under 3 months.

Whole-study findings and limits: Small numbers of samples may have cut accuracy.

A further study also used this sample, focusing on T cells in Graves' hyperthyroidism and ophthalmopathy. As that report states: Peripheral blood also featured most of the thyroid clonotypes expanded above 0.001.

This TCR was recovered from a man aged 25 to 40 with Graves disease. The sequenced sample was peripheral blood mononuclear cells (PBMCs), obtained at new diagnosis, from a patient treated with antithyroid drugs. The V gene is TRBV29-1, the J gene TRBJ2-4, with a possible D match to TRBD2 (6 bases). CDR3 region: CSVEKRRSGAKNIQYF. Written as DNA, the CDR3 is TGCAGCGTTGAAAAAAGGCGGAGCGGGGCCAAAAACATTCAGTACTTC.